These 23 T cell receptor beta chains came from one sample sequenced in a study of cytomegalovirus exposure and HLA in healthy donors. Method: immunoSEQ multiplex PCR; TCRdb's copy keeps in-frame clones and lacks some. Here the sample spans approximately 230,000 clones, 87% being singletons. Input material: PBMCs. These receptors came from a young man in good health and CMV-seropositive.

This chain links TRBV5-1 with TRBJ2-5; 8 bases align to TRBD1. Germline V gene lookup returns CDR1 SGHRS and CDR2 YFSETQ. The ends lost 8 bases at V and 5 bases at J; junction bases unmatched: 11. The CDR3 has 14 amino acids. CDR3 nucleotides: TGCGCCAGTATGACAGGGGTAACGTCGGAGACCCAGTACTTC. Amino acid sequence: CASMTGVTSETQYF.

This clone was found once. The chain couples TRBV7-9 to TRBJ1-2, with TRBD1 identical over 9 bases. Losses at the gene ends were 1 base for V and 4 bases for J; bases not matched to a gene: 7. The CDR3 contains 16 residues. Germline V gene data show CDR1 as SEHNR and CDR2 as FQNEAQ (reference sequence). CDR3 residues: CASSLGTGGDTYGYTF. CDR3 nucleotides: TGTGCCAGCAGCTTAGGTACAGGGGGCGATACCTATGGCTACACCTTC. Variable domain in full (rest from reference TRBV7-9 and TRBJ1-2): DTGVSQNPRHKITKRGQNVTFRCDPISEHNRLYWYRQTLGQGPEFLTYFQNEAQLEKSRLLSDRFSAERPKGSFSTLEIQRTEQGDSAMYLCASSLGTGGDTYGYTFGSGTRLTVV.

This clone appeared a single time. The DNA of the CDR3 is TGTGCCAGCAGTTACAGGCAGGGGAAGCCTTACGAGCAGTACTTC. It is translated as CASSYRQGKPYEQYF. The chain joins TRBV6-5 to TRBJ2-7; D is possibly TRBD1 (6 bases). The V end was cut by 2 bases, the J end by 4 bases, with 15 bases between. This CDR3 contains 15 residues. CDR1 is MNHEY, CDR2 SVGAGI, per germline.

The chain links TRBV5-1 to TRBJ1-2; D possibly corresponds to TRBD1 (5 bases). Trimming cost V 4 bases and J 8 bases, with 24 bases left between them. Germline lookup yields CDR1 SGHRS and CDR2 YFSETQ. This CDR3 contains 16 residues. The CDR3 is CASSLGRELATMGYTF. The DNA of the CDR3 is TGCGCCAGCAGCCTGGGCAGGGAGCTGGCCACGATGGGCTACACCTTC.

The rearrangement joins TRBV20-1 to TRBJ2-1; the match to TRBD2 covers 10 bases. Germline assignment: CDR1 DFQATT and CDR2 SNEGSKA (reference sequence). V shed 6 bases and J 14 bases; nucleotides not matched to a gene: 7. This CDR3 is 11 amino acids long. Here the CDR3 reads CSAQSGRGKFF. The CDR3 bases are TGCAGTGCGCAAAGCGGGAGGGGGAAGTTCTTC.

The chain couples TRBV2 to TRBJ1-5; D is unresolved. Germline V CDR1 and CDR2: SNHLY, FYNNEI. V was shortened by 3 bases and J by 4 bases, with 4 bases between the two germline ends. This CDR3 spans 12 amino acids. CDR3 bases: TGTGCCAGCAGTGACAGGAATCAGCCCCAGCATTTT. This translates into CASSDRNQPQHF.

The V call is TRBV27, the J call TRBJ1-2; weak D call: TRBD1 (5 bases). The CDR3 runs 13 residues. Per the germline V gene, CDR1 is MNHEY and CDR2 is SMNVEV (reference sequence). V was clipped by 5 bases and J by 2 bases, with 9 bases between them. For the CDR3, the DNA is TGTGCCAGCAGTATGACAGCAAACTATGGCTACACCTTC. It codes for CASSMTANYGYTF.

The sample holds one count of this clone. J is TRBJ2-7 and V is TRBV29-1; D gene unclear. The V gene lost 5 bases and the J gene lost 5 bases, with 7 bases spanning the gap. The germline CDR1 and CDR2 sequences are SQVTM and ANQGSEA. The CDR3 runs 10 residues. The CDR3, as DNA: TGCAGCGTTTACCGGGACGAGCAGTACTTC. Its translation is CSVYRDEQYF.

The rearrangement joins TRBV9 to TRBJ1-4, with 8 bases that match TRBD1. The CDR3 sequence is 15 residues long. The V and J ends lost 3 bases and 8 bases, in that order; junction bases with no gene match: 9. Germline CDR1 reads SGDLS; CDR2 reads YYNGEE. For the CDR3, the DNA is TGTGCCAGCAGCGCGTCAGGGGGCCGGGCCGAAAAACTGTTTTTT. Residues: CASSASGGRAEKLFF.

The J gene is TRBJ2-1, the V gene TRBV18; the match to TRBD2 covers 8 bases. V lost 1 base, J lost 3 bases, and 8 bases stayed unmatched. This CDR3 spans 17 amino acids. Germline CDR1 and CDR2: KGHSH and LQKENI. CDR3 sequence reads: CASSPRGASGFYNEQFF. The CDR3 coding sequence is TGTGCCAGCTCACCACGGGGGGCTAGCGGGTTCTACAATGAGCAGTTCTTC.

This clone was detected only a few times. The chain has TRBV18 and TRBJ1-1; D remains ambiguous. This CDR3 has 15 amino acids. CDR1 and CDR2 (germline): KGHSH, LQKENI. Deletions cut 3 bases from V and 1 base from J, with 12 bases between. CDR3 protein: CASSPHHSGNTEAFF. The DNA for the CDR3 is TGTGCCAGCTCACCCCACCATTCAGGGAACACTGAAGCTTTCTTT.

This clone was counted only a few times. This chain connects TRBV5-6 to TRBJ2-7; D call uncertain. Germline CDR1 reads SGHDT; CDR2 reads YYEEEE. V was clipped by 2 bases and J by 6 bases, with 15 bases between them. This CDR3 comprises 14 residues. DNA for the CDR3: TGTGCCAGCAGCTTCGGACCCCCATCGTCCGAGCAGTACTTC. Amino acids: CASSFGPPSSEQYF.

The CDR3 nucleotides are TGCGCCAGCAGCCAAGATCACAGGAACTATGGCTACACCTTC. Translated: CASSQDHRNYGYTF. The rearrangement uses TRBV4-1 and TRBJ1-2, with a weak D call TRBD1 (5 bases). Germline CDR1 is MGHRA and CDR2 is YSYEKL. Trimming left V 0 bases short and J 2 bases short, with 7 bases between. The CDR3 covers 14 residues.

The rearrangement joins TRBV27 to TRBJ2-7, with TRBD1 as a possible D gene (5 bases). V was cut by 0 bases and J by 3 bases, with 12 bases left in between. This CDR3 is 15 amino acids long. Germline loops: CDR1 MNHEY, CDR2 SMNVEV (reference sequence). The CDR3 DNA follows: TGTGCCAGCAGTTTATCGGCCCAGGGCTTCTACGAGCAGTACTTC. It encodes CASSLSAQGFYEQYF.

The chain joins TRBV5-6 to TRBJ2-1; perhaps D is TRBD1 or TRBD2 (5 bases each). Germline V gene data show CDR1 as SGHDT and CDR2 as YYEEEE. The CDR3 length is 13 residues. Trimming left V 2 bases short and J 5 bases short, with 8 bases between. CDR3 region: CASSLRGDNEQFF. Here the CDR3 DNA reads TGTGCCAGCAGCTTAAGGGGAGACAATGAGCAGTTCTTC.

The V call is TRBV5-1, the J call TRBJ1-2; D ambiguous. Germline V gene sequence: CDR1 SGHRS, CDR2 YFSETQ. This CDR3 region has 14 residues. The germline V and J ends were trimmed by 0 bases and 3 bases, with 9 bases remaining between them. The CDR3, as DNA: TGCGCCAGCAGCTTGGCCGGCAGCGACTATGGCTACACCTTC. Translation gives CASSLAGSDYGYTF.

The V and J genes are TRBV19 and TRBJ2-7; TRBD2 agrees at 9 bases. V shed 8 bases, J shed 6 bases, and the junction held 17 bases outside the gene matches. Germline CDR1 LNHDA, CDR2 SQIVND (reference sequence). The CDR3 length is 16 residues. The DNA for the CDR3 is TGTGCCAGTGGGGTCGGTAGACTAGCGGCGGCTAGCGAGCAGTACTTC. Translated, it gives CASGVGRLAAASEQYF.

The chain carries TRBV5-4 and TRBJ2-5; 7 nucleotides line up with TRBD2. The CDR3 length is 17 residues. Unmatched junction bases numbered 15, after V lost 5 bases and J lost 2 bases. Germline-derived CDR1 and CDR2 are SGHNT and YYREEE (reference sequence). The CDR3 DNA reads TGTGCCAGCAGGCATAAAGGAGTAGCGGGCGAACAAGAGACCCAGTACTTC. Translating gives CASRHKGVAGEQETQYF.

CDR3 region: CAPSRGVRCNQPQHF. For the CDR3, the DNA is TGCGCCCCCTCGAGGGGGGTGAGATGCAATCAGCCCCAGCATTTT. The chain has TRBV10-1 and TRBJ1-5; TRBD1 is a possible D gene (6 bases). The V and J ends lost 11 bases and 2 bases respectively, with 19 bases between them. This CDR3 contains 15 residues. From germline, CDR1 is WNHNN and CDR2 SYGVQD (reference sequence).

The rearrangement uses TRBV5-1 and TRBJ2-2; 14 positions match TRBD2. CDR1 and CDR2 (germline): SGHRS, YFSETQ. The length of the CDR3 is 16 residues. The junction had 4 bases not matched to a gene; V was cut back by 3 bases and J by 6 bases. CDR3 nucleotide sequence: TGCGCCAGCAGCTCCAGACTAGCGGGAGGGGCCGGGGAGCTGTTTTTT. This gives the protein CASSSRLAGGAGELFF.

This chain links TRBV10-3 with TRBJ1-5; the D is unclear. CDR3 length: 13 residues. CDR1 ENHRY and CDR2 SYGVKD come from the germline V gene. V lost 10 bases and J lost 4, with 14 bases in between. In DNA form, the CDR3 reads TGTGCCACGACCCCTGGGCAAAATCAGCCCCAGCATTTT. It specifies CATTPGQNQPQHF.

This clone was seen just once. The rearrangement links TRBV5-1 to TRBJ2-5, with D possibly TRBD2 on 5 matching bases. The CDR3 has 14 amino acids. Trimming took off 4 bases at V and 0 bases at J, with 10 bases between the two ends. Looked up from germline, CDR1 is SGHRS and CDR2 is YFSETQ. The DNA for the CDR3 is TGCGCCAGCAGCCCGGGGAATTACCAAGAGACCCAGTACTTC. As protein: CASSPGNYQETQYF. Filled out from reference TRBV5-1 and TRBJ2-5, the complete variable domain reads KAGVTQTPRYLIKTRGQQVTLSCSPISGHRSVSWYQQTPGQGLQFLFEYFSETQRNKGNFPGRFSGRQFSNSRSEMNVSTLELGDSALYLCASSPGNYQETQYFGPGTRLLVL.

The chain links TRBV14 to TRBJ2-1; 10 nucleotides align to TRBD2. Germline V gene sequence: CDR1 SGHDN, CDR2 FVKESK. This CDR3 is 16 amino acids long. With V trimmed by 0 bases and J by 12 bases, 11 bases remained unmatched. The CDR3 sequence: CASSQDRPLAGDMQFF. The DNA for the CDR3 is TGTGCCAGCAGCCAAGATAGGCCGCTAGCGGGGGATATGCAGTTCTTC. Filled out from reference TRBV14 and TRBJ2-1, the complete variable domain reads EAGVTQFPSHSVIEKGQTVTLRCDPISGHDNLYWYRRVMGKEIKFLLHFVKESKQDESGMPNNRFLAERTGGTYSTLKVQPAELEDSGVYFCASSQDRPLAGDMQFFGPGTRLTVL.